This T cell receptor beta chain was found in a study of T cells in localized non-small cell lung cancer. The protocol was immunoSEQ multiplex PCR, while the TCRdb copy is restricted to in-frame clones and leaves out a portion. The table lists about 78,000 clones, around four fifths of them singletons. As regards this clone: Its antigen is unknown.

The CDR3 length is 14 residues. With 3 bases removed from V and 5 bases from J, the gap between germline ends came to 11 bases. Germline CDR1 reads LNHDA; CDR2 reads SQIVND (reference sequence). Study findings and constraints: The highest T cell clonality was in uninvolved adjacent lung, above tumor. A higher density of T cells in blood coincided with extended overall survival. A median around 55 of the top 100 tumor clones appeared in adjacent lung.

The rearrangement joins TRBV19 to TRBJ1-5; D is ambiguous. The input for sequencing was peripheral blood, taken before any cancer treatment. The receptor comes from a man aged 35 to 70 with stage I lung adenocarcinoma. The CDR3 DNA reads TGTGCCAGTAGTATTTTGCGGTCCCATCAGCCCCAGCATTTT. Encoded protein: CASSILRSHQPQHF. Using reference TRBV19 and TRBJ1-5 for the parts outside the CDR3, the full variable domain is DGGITQSPKYLFRKEGQNVTLSCEQNLNHDAMYWYRQDPGQGLRLIYYSQIVNDFQKGDIAEGYSVSREKKESFPLTVTSAQKNPTAFYLCASSILRSHQPQHFGDGTRLSIL.